Listed here are 30 T cell receptor beta chains from one sample, sequenced in a study of blood T cell repertoires in COVID-19. The protocol was immunoSEQ multiplex PCR, while the TCRdb copy is restricted to in-frame clones and leaves out a portion. The sample holds 26,000 or so clones, roughly 90% seen once. The specimen sequenced was peripheral blood. The receptors here all came from a human donor in a cohort sampled during active COVID-19.

The genes are TRBV4-1 and TRBJ1-5; D is unresolved. Trimming left V 3 bases short and J 3 bases short, with 9 bases between. Looked up from germline, CDR1 is MGHRA and CDR2 is YSYEKL. The CDR3 runs to 14 residues. The CDR3 coding sequence is TGCGCCAGCAGCCAGGAGACGCACAATCAGCCCCAGCATTTT. This codes for CASSQETHNQPQHF.

This chain connects TRBV6-5 to TRBJ1-3, with D uncertain. V dropped 2 bases and J dropped 0 bases, with 11 bases sitting between them. Per germline, CDR1 MNHEY and CDR2 SVGAGI. The CDR3 is 16 amino acids. As DNA, the CDR3 is TGTGCCAGCAGTTACGAGGGTCCGTTCTCTGGAAACACCATATATTTT. Protein product: CASSYEGPFSGNTIYF.

This chain joins TRBV15 and TRBJ1-2, with 9 bases fitting TRBD1. CDR1 is LNHNV and CDR2 is YYDKDF in the germline V gene (reference sequence). The CDR3 consists of 17 residues. V trimming: 2 bases; J trimming: 5 bases; junction bases outside the gene matches: 12. CDR3 residues: CATSRYTGTGFGYGYTF. Written as DNA, the CDR3 is TGTGCCACCAGCAGATATACTGGGACAGGGTTTGGGTATGGCTACACCTTC.

The chain has TRBV5-1 and TRBJ2-5; tentative D call: TRBD2 (5 bases). CDR3 length equals 19 residues. V was pared by 3 bases and J by 0 bases, with 24 bases between. CDR1 SGHRS and CDR2 YFSETQ come from the germline V gene. CDR3 sequence reads: CASSYYRGEIRPDQETQYF. The CDR3 nucleotides are TGCGCCAGCAGCTACTACCGGGGAGAAATAAGACCCGACCAAGAGACCCAGTACTTC.

This clone was counted a single time. The CDR3 reads CASSPGQGHEQYV. As DNA, the CDR3 is TGTGCCAGCTCACCTGGACAGGGCCACGAGCAGTACGTC. V is TRBV18 and J is TRBJ2-7; 8 nucleotides align to TRBD1. CDR1 KGHSH and CDR2 LQKENI come from the germline V gene. J gave up 5 bases and V 3 bases, and 3 bases lay outside the gene matches. The CDR3 has 13 amino acids.

The V and J genes are TRBV4-1 and TRBJ1-1; no definite D call. The length of the CDR3 is 16 residues. V lost 4 bases and J 0 bases, leaving 15 bases between the germline ends. The germline gives CDR1 MGHRA, CDR2 YSYEKL. For the CDR3, the DNA is TGCGCCAGCAGCCTCCTCGGGAAGGGAATGAACACTGAAGCTTTCTTT. This codes for CASSLLGKGMNTEAFF.

This chain joins TRBV15 and TRBJ2-3; the D is unclear. CDR3 length: 15 residues. Trimming stripped 3 bases from V and 0 bases from J, with 10 bases between. Germline CDR1 reads LNHNV; CDR2 reads YYDKDF (reference sequence). As DNA, the CDR3 is TGTGCCACCAGCAGCCTTCTATCTAGCACAGATACGCAGTATTTT. The encoded protein is CATSSLLSSTDTQYF.

The chain has TRBV13 and TRBJ1-1; 11 positions agree with TRBD1. Germline loops: CDR1 PRHDT, CDR2 FYEKMQ (reference sequence). Trimming at V came to 5 bases and at J to 3 bases, leaving 5 bases not matched to a gene. This CDR3 comprises 15 residues. CDR3 sequence (DNA): TGTGCCAGCAGCCTAAGGACAGGGGGCCACACTGAAGCTTTCTTT. It translates to CASSLRTGGHTEAFF.

The chain employs TRBV5-1 and TRBJ2-4; D is unresolved. V lost 2 bases, J lost 9 bases, and 15 bases lay in between. This CDR3 is built from 14 residues. CDR1 and CDR2 from the germline V gene are SGHRS and YFSETQ. This CDR3 is CASSFAQVPSIQYF. CDR3 in DNA: TGCGCCAGCAGCTTCGCGCAAGTCCCTAGCATTCAGTACTTC.

The chain recombines TRBV7-9 with TRBJ2-1; 13 bases map to TRBD2. The CDR3 has 19 amino acids. With V trimmed by 5 bases and J by 0 bases, 10 bases remained unmatched. Germline CDR1 is SEHNR and CDR2 is FQNEAQ (reference sequence). Here the CDR3 reads CASSQGTSGAQSSYNEQFF. In nucleotides, the CDR3 is TGTGCCAGCAGCCAAGGGACTAGCGGGGCGCAGAGCTCCTACAATGAGCAGTTCTTC.

A single count supports this clone. The chain joins TRBV7-9 to TRBJ1-4; D is undetermined. Per the germline V gene, CDR1 is SEHNR and CDR2 is FQNEAQ (reference sequence). Trimming cost V 1 base and J 0 bases, with 6 bases left between them. The length of the CDR3 is 15 residues. CDR3 protein: CASSLGRSTNEKLFF. For the CDR3, the DNA is TGTGCCAGCAGCTTAGGGAGATCAACTAATGAAAAACTGTTTTTT.

The chain uses TRBV5-4 and TRBJ1-6, with 8 nucleotides matching TRBD1. Germline assignment: CDR1 SGHNT and CDR2 YYREEE (reference sequence). V dropped 5 bases and J dropped 7; count of bases not matched to a gene: 2. This CDR3 is built from 13 residues. The CDR3 DNA reads TGTGCCAGCAGTAACAGGGGGAATTCACCCCTCCACTTT. It specifies CASSNRGNSPLHF.

CDR3 region: CASSYWRGNEQFF. The DNA for the CDR3 is TGTGCCAGCAGTTATTGGAGAGGCAATGAGCAGTTCTTC. V gene TRBV6-5 combines with J gene TRBJ2-1; D is ambiguous. Germline CDR1 MNHEY, CDR2 SVGAGI. Trimming pared 3 bases from V and 6 bases from J, leaving 9 bases between. The CDR3 covers 13 residues.

V usage is TRBV9 and J usage is TRBJ2-5; 8 bases match TRBD2. Germline CDR1 and CDR2: SGDLS and YYNGEE. Trimming took 2 bases from V and 7 from J; bases not matched to a gene: 10. There are 15 residues in the CDR3. CDR3 DNA sequence: TGTGCCAGCAGCGTCTCAGCGGGGGTTGATGGGACCCAGTACTTC. Its translation: CASSVSAGVDGTQYF. Based on the CDR3 plus reference TRBV9 and TRBJ2-5, the full variable domain is DSGVTQTPKHLITATGQRVTLRCSPRSGDLSVYWYQQSLDQGLQFLIQYYNGEERAKGNILERFSAQQFPDLHSELNLSSLELGDSALYFCASSVSAGVDGTQYFGPGTRLLVL.

This chain joins TRBV5-1 and TRBJ2-2; D is ambiguous. CDR3 size: 15 residues. The germline CDR1 and CDR2 sequences are SGHRS and YFSETQ. The V gene lost 4 bases and the J gene lost 0 bases, with 10 bases spanning the gap. The CDR3: CASSIPAPNTGELFF. CDR3 nucleotides: TGCGCCAGCAGCATACCAGCGCCGAACACCGGGGAGCTGTTTTTT.

V and J are TRBV19 and TRBJ2-7, with 7 nucleotides matching TRBD1. Germline CDR1 reads LNHDA; CDR2 reads SQIVND (reference sequence). V gave up 4 bases and J gave up 2 bases; unmatched junction bases: 5. This CDR3 contains 14 residues. The CDR3 loop reads CASSTSTGPYEQYF. For the CDR3, the DNA is TGTGCCAGTAGTACCTCGACAGGGCCCTACGAGCAGTACTTC.

The J gene is TRBJ2-2, the V gene TRBV19; TRBD2 aligns across 12 bases. The CDR3 length is 14 residues. CDR1 and CDR2 from the germline V gene are LNHDA and SQIVND (reference sequence). Trimming removed 8 bases from V and 6 bases from J; junction bases left unmatched: 4. The CDR3 coding sequence is TGTGCCAGTGGAAGACTAGCGGGGGCCGGGGAGCTGTTTTTT. Protein product: CASGRLAGAGELFF.

This CDR3 reads CASRAGYGYTF. The CDR3 DNA is TGTGCCAGCAGAGCGGGGTATGGCTACACCTTC. The V and J genes are TRBV6-1 and TRBJ1-2; D unresolved. The CDR3 extends over 11 amino acids. Deletions cut 6 bases from V and 5 bases from J, with 7 bases between. CDR1 and CDR2 from the germline V gene are MNHNS and SASEGT.

This clone was counted a single time. The V gene is TRBV3-1 (or the pseudogene TRBV3-2), the J gene TRBJ2-6; 7 nucleotides agree with TRBD1. The CDR3 length is 19 residues. The trim removed 4 bases at V and 0 bases at J, leaving 12 bases unmatched. Germline V gene data show CDR1 as LGHDT and CDR2 as YNNKEL (reference sequence). The CDR3 DNA reads as TGTGCCAGCAGCCGAGGTGACGACAGGGCTTTCTCTGGGGCCAACGTCCTGACTTTC. It is translated as CASSRGDDRAFSGANVLTF.

This clone was seen a single time. V usage is TRBV2 and J usage is TRBJ1-1, with TRBD1 matching 9 bases. Germline V gene sequence: CDR1 SNHLY, CDR2 FYNNEI. The ends lost 6 bases at V and 2 bases at J; junction bases unmatched: 4. This CDR3 is 14 amino acids long. The chain's CDR3 is CASRKTGGNTEAFF. CDR3 DNA sequence: TGTGCCAGCAGGAAAACAGGGGGCAACACTGAAGCTTTCTTT.

This chain links TRBV28 with TRBJ2-7, with a possible D match to TRBD2 (6 bases). The germline V gene encodes CDR1 MDHEN and CDR2 SYDVKM. V lost 6 bases to trimming and J lost 4 bases, with 19 bases between them. The CDR3 spans 15 residues. The CDR3 region is CASRGGRSQSYEQYV. The CDR3 coding sequence is TGTGCCAGCAGGGGAGGTAGGTCCCAGAGTTACGAGCAGTACGTC.

Concerning this clone itself: Additional DNA sequences in this sample encode the identical CDR3. The chain carries TRBV9 and TRBJ2-5, with D possibly being TRBD2 (7 bases). The germline V gene encodes CDR1 SGDLS and CDR2 YYNGEE. This CDR3 is 15 amino acids long. The germline V and J ends were trimmed by 4 bases and 2 bases, with 15 bases remaining between them. The CDR3 spells CASSRGGGQQETQYF. The CDR3 nucleotides are TGTGCCAGCAGCCGAGGGGGGGGCCAACAAGAGACCCAGTACTTC.

The chain has TRBV7-9 and TRBJ2-5; the D gene is possibly TRBD1 (7 bases). V dropped 5 bases and J dropped 2 bases, with 21 bases sitting between them. Per the germline V gene, CDR1 is SEHNR and CDR2 is FQNEAQ (reference sequence). CDR3 length: 17 amino acids. The CDR3 here is CASSLKPRGQLQETQYF. The DNA of the CDR3 is TGTGCCAGCAGCCTGAAACCGCGGGGACAGCTACAAGAGACCCAGTACTTC.

The rearrangement uses TRBV12-3 or TRBV12-4 and TRBJ2-2; D might be TRBD2 (7 bases). The CDR3 has 12 amino acids. The V and J ends lost 6 bases and 10 bases respectively, with 12 bases between them. DNA for the CDR3: TGTGCCAGCAGCCCCGGGGGGCAGGAGCTGTTTTTT. This encodes CASSPGGQELFF.

This chain links TRBV19 with TRBJ1-5; 8 bases align to TRBD1. The germline CDR1 and CDR2 sequences are LNHDA and SQIVND (reference sequence). Trimming took 3 bases from V and 6 from J; bases not matched to a gene: 13. This CDR3 has 17 residues. The DNA for the CDR3 is TGTGCCAGTAGTATTGAGTACAGGGGGGGCATAGGTCAGCCCCAGCATTTT. Its translation is CASSIEYRGGIGQPQHF.

The chain has TRBV7-8 and TRBJ1-6; no clear D gene. The CDR3 has 21 amino acids. V was shortened by 7 bases and J by 1 base, with 29 bases between the two germline ends. Germline V gives CDR1 SGHVS, CDR2 FQNEAQ. The CDR3 spells CASKGRVLPWEGESYNSPLHF. CDR3 coding DNA: TGTGCCAGCAAGGGTAGGGTCCTACCCTGGGAGGGAGAATCCTATAATTCACCCCTCCACTTT.

DNA for the CDR3: TGCGCCAGCAGCTTGACAGGGACCACTGAAGCTTTCTTT. It is translated as CASSLTGTTEAFF. The chain carries TRBV5-1 and TRBJ1-1, with D perhaps TRBD1 (6 bases). The V gene's germline CDR1 is SGHRS and CDR2 YFSETQ. Trimming removed 1 base at V and 4 bases at J, with 8 bases between. The CDR3 spans 13 residues.

The DNA for the CDR3 is TGTGCCAGCAGACCTTTCGGGCAGCCCCAGCATTTT. This translates into CASRPFGQPQHF. This chain uses TRBV2 with TRBJ1-5; D is unclear. There are 12 residues in the CDR3. Germline values: CDR1 SNHLY, CDR2 FYNNEI. The V end lost 6 bases, the J end lost 7 bases, and 10 bases lay between the germline ends.

V usage is TRBV7-2 and J usage is TRBJ1-2, with D maybe TRBD1 (6 bases). V was pared by 2 bases and J by 7 bases, with 11 bases between. Per the germline V gene, CDR1 is SGHTA and CDR2 is FQGNSA. The CDR3 is 13 residues long. The DNA of the CDR3 is TGTGCCAGCAGCTTACCAGGGGCATTTGGCTACACCTTC. Its protein is CASSLPGAFGYTF.

This chain links TRBV28 with TRBJ2-1; D is unclear. Trimming stripped 2 bases from V and 8 bases from J, with 7 bases between. Germline CDR1 MDHEN, CDR2 SYDVKM. CDR3 length: 12 residues. CDR3 DNA: TGTGCCAGCAGTTTAAATGTCGATGAGCAGTTCTTC. It codes for CASSLNVDEQFF.